The clone carrying this TCR beta chain has only a few counts. The antigen is unknown. Using constant-segment primers, 5'RACE produced TCR alpha and TCR beta cDNA libraries carrying sample barcodes and UMIs. One entry per CDR3 protein, called by TCRdb with MiXCR from the 5' RACE reads. The sample includes roughly 310,000 distinct CDR3 sequences, 15% to 20% of them seen just once. This sample is part of a study of T-cell memory formation after mild COVID-19. Study-level points and caveats: Second-wave clones with a day 37 peak had unconfirmed SARS-CoV-2 specificity. Day 15 to 85 contractors were CD4/CD8 balanced; later expanders leaned CD4+. The pre-infection memory compartment contained some responding clones, suggesting cross-reactive memory joined.

The CDR3 is 16 amino acids. Germline V gene sequence: CDR1 MGHRA, CDR2 YSYEKL. After removal of 1 base from V and 1 base from J, the junction contained 6 bases not matched to a gene. This clonotype was obtained from a man aged 18 to 35 who had mild COVID-19 (a few samples of this study predate the infection). Cell type and time point are not known. The V call is TRBV4-1, the J call TRBJ1-1, with TRBD1 matching 7 bases. Sequences were obtained from PBMCs or a T cell subset sorted from them (not recorded which). The CDR3 DNA sequence: TGCGCCAGCAGCCAAGTTCCCTGGACAGGGAACACTGAAGCTTTCTTT. Translating gives CASSQVPWTGNTEAFF.